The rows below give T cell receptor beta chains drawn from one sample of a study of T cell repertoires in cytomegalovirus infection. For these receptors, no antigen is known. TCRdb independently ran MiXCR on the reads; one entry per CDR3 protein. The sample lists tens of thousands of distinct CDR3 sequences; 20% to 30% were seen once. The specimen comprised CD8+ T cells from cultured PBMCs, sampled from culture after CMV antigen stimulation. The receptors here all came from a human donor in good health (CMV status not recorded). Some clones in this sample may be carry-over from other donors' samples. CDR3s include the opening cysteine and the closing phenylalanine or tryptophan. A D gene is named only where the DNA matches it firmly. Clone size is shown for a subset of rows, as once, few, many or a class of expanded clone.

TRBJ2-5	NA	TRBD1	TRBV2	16	TGTGCCAGCAGTGGTGGGACAGGGGGCGCGAGAGAGACCCAGTACTTC	CASSGGTGGARETQYF
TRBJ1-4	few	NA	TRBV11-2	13	TGTGCCAGTTTGGGCGCAGGGAGAGAAAAACTGTTTTTT	CASLGAGREKLFF
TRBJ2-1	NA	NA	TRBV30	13	TGTGCCTGGAGTGCCGGGACTTCTGGTGAGCAGTTCTTC	CAWSAGTSGEQFF
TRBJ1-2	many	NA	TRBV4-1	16	TGCGCCAGCAGCCATCCTCGAGCTCCTACCTCTGATGGCTACACCTTC	CASSHPRAPTSDGYTF
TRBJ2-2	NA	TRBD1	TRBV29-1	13	TGCAGCGTTCTGACAGGGGAGGCCGGGGAGCTGTTTTTT	CSVLTGEAGELFF
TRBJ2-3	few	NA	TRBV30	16	TGTGCCTGGAGCCACCTCCCGGGCCAACATCAAGATACGCAGTATTTT	CAWSHLPGQHQDTQYF
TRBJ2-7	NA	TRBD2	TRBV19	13	TGTGCCAGTAGTGGGATAGCGGGGAACGAGCAGTACTTC	CASSGIAGNEQYF
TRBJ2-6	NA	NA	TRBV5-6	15	TGTGCCAGCAGCTTGGTCAGCTCTGGGGCCAACGTCCTGACTTTC	CASSLVSSGANVLTF
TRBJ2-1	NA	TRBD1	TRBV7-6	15	TGTGCCAGCAGCTTAGGTCAGGGGGCGAGTAATGAGCAGTTCTTC	CASSLGQGASNEQFF
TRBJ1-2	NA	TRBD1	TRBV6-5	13	TGTGCCAGCAGTTACTCCGACAGGGAGGGCTACACCTTC	CASSYSDREGYTF
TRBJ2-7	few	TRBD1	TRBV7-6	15	TGTGCCAGCAGCTTAGTGGGACAGGGGAACTACGAGCAGTACTTC	CASSLVGQGNYEQYF
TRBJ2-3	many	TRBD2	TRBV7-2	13	TGTGCCAGCACCGGGGGGGGCACAGATACGCAGTATTTT	CASTGGGTDTQYF
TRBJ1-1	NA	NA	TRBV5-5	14	TGTGCCAGCAGCTTGCTTAAACTAAACACTGAAGCTTTCTTT	CASSLLKLNTEAFF
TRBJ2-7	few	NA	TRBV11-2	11	TGTGCCAGCACCCTAGGTTCCGAGCAGTACTTC	CASTLGSEQYF
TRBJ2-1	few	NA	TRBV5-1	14	TGCGCCAGCGCCGGGACAAATTACCGCAATGAGCAGTTCTTC	CASAGTNYRNEQFF
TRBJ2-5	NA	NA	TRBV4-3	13	TGCGCCAGCAGCCAAGTGGTAGGGGAGACCCAGTACTTC	CASSQVVGETQYF
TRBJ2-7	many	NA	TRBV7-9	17	TGTGCCAGCAGCCCCGATATACCGGGGGGCCAGTCCTACGAGCAGTACTTC	CASSPDIPGGQSYEQYF
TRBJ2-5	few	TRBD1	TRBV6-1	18	TGTGCCAGCAGTACACGGAACCGGGACAGGGTTTCGGAAGAGACCCAGTACTTC	CASSTRNRDRVSEETQYF
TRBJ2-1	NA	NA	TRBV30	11	TGTGCCTGGAGTGTCCGCTACGAGCAGTTCTTC	CAWSVRYEQFF
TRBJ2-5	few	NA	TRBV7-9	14	TGTGCCAGCAGCCCAGGTGGGTTGCAAGAGACCCAGTACTTC	CASSPGGLQETQYF
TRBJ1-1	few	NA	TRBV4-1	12	TGCGCCAGCAGCCAAGATCAGGGTGAAGCTTTCTTT	CASSQDQGEAFF
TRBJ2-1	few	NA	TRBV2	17	TGTGCCATCCAGGGAACTCAGGGCCAGGGGAACTACAATGAGCAGTTCTTC	CAIQGTQGQGNYNEQFF
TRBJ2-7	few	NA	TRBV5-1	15	TGCGCCAGCAGCTTGGAGAGGGCTGCCTCCTACGAGCAGTACTTC	CASSLERAASYEQYF
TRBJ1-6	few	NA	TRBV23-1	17	TGCGCCAGCAGTCAACCCCCCAGAAGCTCCTATAATTCACCCCTCCACTTT	CASSQPPRSSYNSPLHF
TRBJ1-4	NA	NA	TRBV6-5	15	TGTGCCAGCAGCCTCCTAGGGGGGCGGGCTGAAAAACTGTTTTTT	CASSLLGGRAEKLFF
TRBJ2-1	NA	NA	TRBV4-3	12	TGCGCCAGCAGCCAAGATTTAAATGAGCAGTTCTTC	CASSQDLNEQFF
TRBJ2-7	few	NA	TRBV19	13	TGTGCCAGTAGTATAGTACCAGGCTACGAGCAGTACTTC	CASSIVPGYEQYF
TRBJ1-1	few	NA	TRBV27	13	TGTGCCAGCAGCGATGGAGGGGTCACTGAAGCTTTCTTT	CASSDGGVTEAFF
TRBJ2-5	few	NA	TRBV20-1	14	TGCAGTGCTAGGGCCGGCAGGGGTTACGAGACCCAGTACTTC	CSARAGRGYETQYF
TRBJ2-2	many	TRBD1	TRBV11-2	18	TGTGCCAGCAGCTCTAGATCCGGGACAGGGGCGAACACCGGGGAGCTGTTTTTT	CASSSRSGTGANTGELFF
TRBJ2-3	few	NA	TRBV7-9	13	TGTGCCAGCAGCTTAGCGGCCCAGGATTCGCAGTATTTT	CASSLAAQDSQYF
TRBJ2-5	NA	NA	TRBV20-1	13	TGCAGTGCTCCACTCCGGCTCGGGGAGACCCAGTACTTC	CSAPLRLGETQYF
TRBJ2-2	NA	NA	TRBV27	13	TGTGCCAGCGGGGGAACGAACACCGGGGAGCTGTTTTTT	CASGGTNTGELFF
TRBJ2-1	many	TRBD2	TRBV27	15	TGTGCCAGCAGTCCTTTAGCGGGAGGGCAAGATGAGCAGTTCTTC	CASSPLAGGQDEQFF
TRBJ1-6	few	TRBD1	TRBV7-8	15	TGTGCCAGCAGCCCCTGGGACAGACTCAATTCACCCCTCCACTTT	CASSPWDRLNSPLHF
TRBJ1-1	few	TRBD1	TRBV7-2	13	TGTGCCAGCAGCTTAGTGACAGGGGCTGAAGCTTTCTTT	CASSLVTGAEAFF
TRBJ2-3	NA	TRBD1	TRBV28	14	TGTGCCAGCACCATCACAGGGGGCACAGATACGCAGTATTTT	CASTITGGTDTQYF
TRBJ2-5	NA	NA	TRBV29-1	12	TGCAGCGTCCGATCCGGGCAAGAGACCCAGTACTTC	CSVRSGQETQYF
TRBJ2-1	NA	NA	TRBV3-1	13	TGTGCCAGCAGCCGCTTCGAGGGGGATGAGCAGTTCTTC	CASSRFEGDEQFF
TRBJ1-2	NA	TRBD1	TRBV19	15	TGTGCCAGTCGGAGTAACGGGGGACAGGGGTATGGCTACACCTTC	CASRSNGGQGYGYTF
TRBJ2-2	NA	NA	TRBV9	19	TGTGCCAGCAGCGACCCCCGGGTGCCCCAAAACGAAAACACCGGGGAGCTGTTTTTT	CASSDPRVPQNENTGELFF
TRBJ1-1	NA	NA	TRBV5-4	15	TGTGCCAGCAGCTTGGCGCGCGGGGGGAACACTGAAGCTTTCTTT	CASSLARGGNTEAFF